The 8 T cell receptor beta chains below all came from one sample that was sequenced in a study of blood T cell repertoires in COVID-19. TCRdb's copy holds only in-frame clones and misses some; the assay was immunoSEQ multiplex PCR. The sample records about 260,000 clones, roughly nine tenths being singletons. Sequences were obtained from peripheral blood. The receptors come from a man aged 35 to 55 who had recovered from COVID-19.

The CDR3 sequence: CASQVGTFSLPNREQYF. The CDR3 DNA is TGTGCCAGCCAGGTAGGGACTTTTTCCCTTCCGAACCGCGAGCAGTACTTC. This chain links TRBV5-5 with TRBJ2-7; perhaps TRBD2 as D (6 bases). V lost 7 bases and J 6 bases, leaving 29 bases between the germline ends. There are 17 residues in the CDR3. Germline V CDR1 and CDR2: SGHKS, YYEKEE (reference sequence).

The chain uses TRBV11-2 and TRBJ2-7, with 7 bases lining up with TRBD1. Trimming took 4 bases from V and 3 from J; bases not matched to a gene: 6. The CDR3 is made up of 14 amino acids. Germline V CDR1 and CDR2: SGHAT, FQNNGV. This CDR3 is CASSSGQRNYEQYF. CDR3 nucleotides: TGTGCCAGCAGCTCGGGACAGCGAAACTACGAGCAGTACTTC. Complete variable domain (other parts from reference TRBV11-2 and TRBJ2-7): EAGVAQSPRYKIIEKRQSVAFWCNPISGHATLYWYQQILGQGPKLLIQFQNNGVVDDSQLPKDRFSAERLKGVDSTLKIQPAKLEDSAVYLCASSSGQRNYEQYFGPGTRLTVT.

The V call is TRBV11-2, the J call TRBJ1-2, with D tentatively TRBD1 (5 bases). Deletions cut 7 bases from V and 4 bases from J, with 16 bases between. The CDR3 sequence is 14 residues long. Germline lookup yields CDR1 SGHAT and CDR2 FQNNGV. CDR3 sequence reads: CASTQGPLSYGYTF. The CDR3, as DNA: TGTGCCAGCACCCAGGGTCCGCTTTCCTATGGCTACACCTTC. Full variable domain (missing parts from reference TRBV11-2 and TRBJ1-2): EAGVAQSPRYKIIEKRQSVAFWCNPISGHATLYWYQQILGQGPKLLIQFQNNGVVDDSQLPKDRFSAERLKGVDSTLKIQPAKLEDSAVYLCASTQGPLSYGYTFGSGTRLTVV.

This clone was seen a few times. This chain connects TRBV6-2 or TRBV6-3 to TRBJ2-1; 7 bases map to TRBD2. Trimming took 2 bases from V and 5 from J; bases not matched to a gene: 6. Germline V gene sequence: CDR1 MNHEY, CDR2 SVGEGT. The CDR3 covers 15 residues. CDR3 protein: CASSYEASGNNEQFF. The CDR3 bases are TGTGCCAGCAGTTACGAGGCTAGCGGAAACAATGAGCAGTTCTTC.

This clone occurred a few times. J is TRBJ2-7 and V is TRBV9; 7 positions agree with TRBD1. This CDR3 has 16 residues. CDR1 is SGDLS, CDR2 YYNGEE, per germline. After removal of 4 bases from V and 2 bases from J, the junction contained 12 bases not matched to a gene. CDR3 nucleotides: TGTGCCAGCAGCCTGAGTGGGACAGCCCCCCCCTACGAGCAGTACTTC. Translated, it gives CASSLSGTAPPYEQYF.

In regard to this clone: At one of its ends the junction is not consistent with the germline gene, which may arise from a read error. The chain carries TRBV7-9 and TRBJ2-1; D perhaps matches TRBD1 (6 bases). Germline assignment: CDR1 SEHNR and CDR2 FQNEAQ (reference sequence). There are 12 residues in the CDR3. The CDR3 nucleotides read TGTGCCAGCAGCCAAGACTGGGGGCAGATTGTCTTC. This translates into CASSQDWGQIVF.

As to this clone: Germline is not matched at one junction end, which may reflect a read error. Here the CDR3 DNA reads TGTGCCAGCAGTCAAGCTAGCGGGGGGAACACCGGGGAGCTGTTTTTT. Translating gives CASSQASGGNTGELFF. V gene TRBV6-1 combines with J gene TRBJ2-2; TRBD2 matches at 10 bases. The germline gives CDR1 MNHNS, CDR2 SASEGT. This CDR3 comprises 16 residues.

The V call is TRBV7-2, the J call TRBJ2-7, with D possibly matching TRBD1 (6 bases). Trimming removed 5 bases at V and 0 bases at J, with 8 bases between. The CDR3 is made up of 13 amino acids. Germline CDR1 reads SGHTA; CDR2 reads FQGNSA. CDR3: CASSKDSSYEQYF. CDR3 nucleotides: TGTGCCAGCAGCAAGGACAGCTCCTACGAGCAGTACTTC.